This T cell receptor beta chain was found in a study of T cell responses to AZD1222 COVID-19 vaccine. Study background: The analysis combined second doses at about 4 or about 12 weeks.

About this clone: Its target is unknown.

Study-level findings and limits: As reported, nearly half of all spike-specific TCRs target variant regions that are unmutated. Only after the peak T cell response were repertoires sampled. Vaccine-related CD4 TCRs covered spike, predominating at 160-218 and 743-854.

Clones were sequenced by immunoSEQ multiplex PCR, and TCRdb holds only the in-frame ones, with some missing. This table has some 200,000 clones, under 95% appearing once. The sequence derives from an adult in good health. The sample consisted of peripheral blood, taken on day 0 of AZD1222 vaccination.

DNA for the CDR3: TGCGCCAGCAGCAGGGACAGGGTGATTAATGAAAAACTGTTTTTT. It is translated as CASSRDRVINEKLFF. The rearrangement links TRBV5-1 to TRBJ1-4, with 9 positions matching TRBD1. CDR1 SGHRS and CDR2 YFSETQ come from the germline V gene. There are 15 residues in the CDR3. Trimming removed 4 bases from V and 4 bases from J; junction bases left unmatched: 5.